Reported below is one T cell receptor (beta chain). The antigen is unknown. CD8 cells regarded as naive lacked CD45RO, were positively chosen for CCR7, and omitted terminally differentiated effector memory CD45RA+ cells. V trimming: 3 bases; J trimming: 7 bases; junction bases outside the gene matches: 5. CDR1 is WSHSY, CDR2 SAAADI, per germline. The CDR3 consists of 16 residues. Profiling relied on immunoSEQ multiplex PCR, and the TCRdb table lists in-frame clones only, not all of them. Of more than 2 million clones in the sample, about 94% were seen once. The data were obtained in a study of shared clonotypes between healthy human individuals. Whole-study findings and limits: In the sorted subsets, rarefaction showed sequencing was incomplete despite large depth.

The sequenced sample was naive CD8+ T cells sorted from blood. This receptor was taken from a man younger than 35 in good health. The rearrangement links TRBV10-2 to TRBJ2-2; the match to TRBD2 covers 13 bases. The CDR3 sequence is CASSELAGGRSGELFF. CDR3 nucleotides: TGCGCCAGCAGTGAACTAGCGGGGGGGCGCAGCGGGGAGCTGTTTTTT.